This TCR beta chain was obtained from a study of T cells in Graves' hyperthyroidism and ophthalmopathy. Overall study: Any treatment followed the collection of peripheral blood at initial diagnosis.

Based on clinical symptoms, serum thyroxine and TRAb, thyroid ultrasound and orbital computed tomography, diagnoses were reached. Amplified TCR beta CDR3 regions came from RNA transcripts. When the TCR CDR3 underwent first-round RT-PCR, the HTBI primer set was used. MiXCR, run by TCRdb on the multiplex PCR reads, gives a single entry per CDR3 protein. The table records about 380,000 distinct CDR3 sequences, about 18% of them present only once. This clonotype was seen repeatedly, ten times or more. Its target is unknown. Findings and limits, study-wide: A model of 13 V-J features distinguished ophthalmopathy from stable hyperthyroidism.

This CDR3 comprises 16 residues. Trimming removed 4 bases from V and 4 bases from J; junction bases left unmatched: 11. Germline V CDR1 and CDR2: SQVTM, ANQGSEA. The chain recombines TRBV29-1 with TRBJ2-7; the match to TRBD2 covers 12 bases. Specimen: blood. This TCR was sampled from a man aged 18 to 35 with Graves' ophthalmopathy. The CDR3 DNA reads TGCAGCGTTGCCCGTAGACTAGCGGGAGACTCATACGAGCAGTACTTC. Translation gives CSVARRLAGDSYEQYF.